These T cell receptor beta chains were read from a single sample in a study of blood T cell repertoires in COVID-19. Here immunoSEQ multiplex PCR was the method, and the copy in TCRdb shows in-frame clones only, minus some. The repertoire has 250,000 to 300,000 clones, about 88% of them found once; the top ten carry 11%. Sequenced sample: peripheral blood. These receptors came from a woman under 40 with COVID-19, enrolled during active disease. CDR3s include the opening cysteine and the closing phenylalanine or tryptophan. Fields, in order: J gene, V gene, clone size, D gene, CDR3 DNA, CDR3 protein. The D gene is left open where the match is weak. Not every row has a clone size; where given, it reads once, few, many or a size class.

TRBJ2-3,TRBV5-1,-,TRBD2,TGCGCCAGCAGCTTGGAGCGGGAGCGCGATACGCAGTATTTT,CASSLERERDTQYF
TRBJ2-3,TRBV5-4,-,TRBD2,TGTGCCAGCAGCCCAACGGGCGGGAGGAGCCCAGATACGCAGTATTTT,CASSPTGGRSPDTQYF
TRBJ2-1,TRBV21-1,-,-,TGTGCCAGCAGCAGCGGACTAGGGCGAAACAATGAGCAGTTCTTC,CASSSGLGRNNEQFF
TRBJ2-2,TRBV7-2,-,TRBD2,TGTGCCAGCAGGCTAGCGGGACCAACCGGGGAGCTGTTTTTT,CASRLAGPTGELFF
TRBJ2-7,TRBV7-2,-,TRBD1,TGTGCCAGCAGCGCCGGGACAGCCGTATACGAGCAGTACTTC,CASSAGTAVYEQYF
TRBJ1-5,TRBV28,-,-,TGTGCCAGCAGTGGGGGGGGAGTCGGACAGCCCCAGCATTTT,CASSGGGVGQPQHF
TRBJ2-3,TRBV5-1,few,TRBD1,TGCGCCAGCAGCTTGGGACAGGGGGCAGATACGCAGTATTTT,CASSLGQGADTQYF
TRBJ1-6,TRBV5-4,-,-,TGTGCCAGCAGCCTGCCTGCCGGGAGGTCAAATTCACCCCTCCACTTT,CASSLPAGRSNSPLHF
TRBJ1-6,TRBV5-4,-,TRBD1,TGTGCCAGCAGCCCGGACAGGGGGTCTCCCTTTGGAAATTCACCCCTCCACTTT,CASSPDRGSPFGNSPLHF
TRBJ2-7,TRBV7-9,-,TRBD1,TGTGCCAGCAGCCCCGGGACAGGGCATAAGTACTTC,CASSPGTGHKYF
TRBJ1-1,TRBV7-9,-,TRBD1,TGTGCCAGCAGCTTAGGGGGACAGACTGAAGCTTTCTTT,CASSLGGQTEAFF
TRBJ2-1,TRBV15,-,TRBD1,TGTGCCACCAGCAGAGGGACAGGGGGCCTCCAGGTCTTC,CATSRGTGGLQVF
TRBJ2-1,TRBV19,-,TRBD2,TGTGCCAGTAGTAACCCGAGCGGGATTGTTTACAATGAGCAGTTCTTC,CASSNPSGIVYNEQFF
TRBJ1-2,TRBV20-1,-,-,TGCAGTGCTAGTCTCGGGTCCCCTGGCTACACCTTC,CSASLGSPGYTF
TRBJ1-1,TRBV4-1,-,-,TGCGCCAGCAGCCAAGACCCTTTGCGAGTTACGGACACTGAAGCTTTCTTT,CASSQDPLRVTDTEAFF
TRBJ1-5,TRBV28,few,TRBD1,TGTGCCAGCAGTTTTGGGACAGACAATCAGCCCCAGCATTTT,CASSFGTDNQPQHF
TRBJ1-1,TRBV6-2/TRBV6-3,-,TRBD1,TGTGCCAGCAGTCCGATTGGGACAGGGAGAACTGAAGCTTTCTTT,CASSPIGTGRTEAFF
TRBJ1-3,TRBV4-3,-,-,TGCGCCAGCAGCCAAGACACAGCTAACTCTGGAAACACCATATATTTT,CASSQDTANSGNTIYF
TRBJ2-7,TRBV3-1/TRBV3-2,-,-,TGTGCCAGCAGCCACAAAGAGCAGTACTTC,CASSHKEQYF
TRBJ2-1,TRBV7-9,-,TRBD2,TGTGCCAGCAGCTTAGGCGGGGGGAACCCCTACAATGAGCAGTTCTTC,CASSLGGGNPYNEQFF
TRBJ1-1,TRBV29-1,-,TRBD1,TGCAGCGACAGGGGGAACACTGAAGCTTTCTTT,CSDRGNTEAFF
TRBJ1-3,TRBV13,-,-,TGTGCCAGCAGCTTAGGCTATTGGACAGTAGGAAACACCATATATTTT,CASSLGYWTVGNTIYF
TRBJ2-2,TRBV4-1,-,-,TGCGCCAGCAGCCAAGGACTCAGGAACACCGGGGAGCTGTTTTTT,CASSQGLRNTGELFF
TRBJ2-1,TRBV29-1,few,TRBD1,TGCAGCGTTTCCAGGACAGGGTTGAATGAGCAGTTCTTC,CSVSRTGLNEQFF
TRBJ2-3,TRBV5-1,once,TRBD2,TGCGCCAGCAGCTCCCACTTAGCGGGAGTCTCGGATACGCAGTATTTT,CASSSHLAGVSDTQYF
TRBJ1-2,TRBV28,-,TRBD1,TGTGCCAGCAGTCCCCCTGGGACAGGGGGCCTGGGCTACACCTTC,CASSPPGTGGLGYTF